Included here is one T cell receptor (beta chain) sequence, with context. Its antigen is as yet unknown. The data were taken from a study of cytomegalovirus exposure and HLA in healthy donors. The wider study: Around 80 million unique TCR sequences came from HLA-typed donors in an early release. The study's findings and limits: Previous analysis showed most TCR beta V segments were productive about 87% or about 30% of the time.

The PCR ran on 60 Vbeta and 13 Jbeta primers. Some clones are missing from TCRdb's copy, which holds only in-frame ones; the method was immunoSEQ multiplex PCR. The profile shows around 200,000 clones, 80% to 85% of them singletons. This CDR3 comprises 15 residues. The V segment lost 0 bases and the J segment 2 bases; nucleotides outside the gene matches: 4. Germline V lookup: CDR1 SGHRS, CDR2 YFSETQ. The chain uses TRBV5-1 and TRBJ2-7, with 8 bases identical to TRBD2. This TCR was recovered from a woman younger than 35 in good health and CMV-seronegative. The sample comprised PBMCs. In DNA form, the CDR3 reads TGCGCCAGCAGCTTGGGGACTAGCCGGGCCTACGAGCAGTACTTC. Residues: CASSLGTSRAYEQYF.